Below are 13 T cell receptor beta chains sequenced from a single sample in a study of blood T cells in healthy people across ages. Combining a sample-barcoded 5' primer with a J-beta primer mix, a second PCR ran for roughly 6 to 12 cycles. One entry per CDR3 protein results from TCRdb running MiXCR on the 5' RACE reads. The data hold about 670,000 distinct CDR3 sequences, with approximately 52% observed a single time. Material for sequencing was blood. These receptors were collected from a woman over 75 in good health.

This clonotype was counted only a few times. The J gene is TRBJ2-7, the V gene TRBV11-1, with D hard to call. V lost 5 bases, J lost 5 bases, and 7 bases lay in between. Germline V gives CDR1 SGHAT, CDR2 FQDESV (reference sequence). This CDR3 is 11 amino acids long. The CDR3 region is CASSHRDEQYF. CDR3 in DNA: TGTGCCAGCAGCCACCGGGACGAGCAGTACTTC.

With regard to this clonotype: A much bigger clone sits one base away, suggesting this may be a read error. The chain employs TRBV18 and TRBJ2-5, with a possible D match to TRBD1 (5 bases). The DNA matches TRBJ2-7 better at its end, which makes the J call doubtful. Germline-derived CDR1 and CDR2 are KGHSH and LQKENI. The CDR3 spans 14 residues. The CDR3 bases are TGTGCCAGCTCACCTTGGCAGGGCTTAGGCGAGCAGTACTTC. This codes for CASSPWQGLGEQYF.

The genes are TRBV12-5 and TRBJ2-4, with D unclear. The CDR3 is 13 amino acids. Trimming took off 7 bases at V and 9 bases at J, with 16 bases between the two ends. The germline gives CDR1 LGHNT, CDR2 FRNRAP. CDR3 sequence: CASAPSSLSIQYF. The CDR3 DNA reads TGTGCTAGTGCCCCTTCATCCCTCTCCATTCAGTACTTC.

As to this clonotype: Sequence at one end of the junction differs from germline and may be a read error. This sequence joins TRBV12-3 or TRBV12-4 and TRBJ2-7, with D possibly matching TRBD2 (5 bases). The CDR3 is made up of 14 amino acids. The CDR3 is CAGSAPAGAYEQYF. DNA of the CDR3: TGTGCCGGCAGTGCTCCAGCCGGGGCCTACGAGCAGTACTTC.

The chain couples TRBV10-3 to TRBJ1-1; the D is unclear. This CDR3 comprises 16 residues. V lost 8 bases and J lost 3, with 22 bases in between. The germline gives CDR1 ENHRY, CDR2 SYGVKD. The CDR3 sequence is CAISGVGLDLDTEAFF. CDR3 sequence (DNA): TGTGCCATCTCGGGAGTAGGGCTTGATTTGGACACTGAAGCTTTCTTT.

The genes are TRBV20-1 and TRBJ1-4; D gene uncertain. There are 11 residues in the CDR3. Germline V gene lookup returns CDR1 DFQATT and CDR2 SNEGSKA (reference sequence). V was clipped by 1 base and J by 10 bases, with 7 bases between them. The DNA for the CDR3 is TGCAGTGCTAGAGGGCAGGCAAAACTGTTTTTT. It translates to CSARGQAKLFF.

In regard to this clonotype: This may come from a read error, since a much larger clone is one base off. The chain is built from TRBV20-1 and TRBJ1-5; a weak D match, TRBD1 (5 bases). CDR3 size: 13 residues. Per the germline V gene, CDR1 is DFQATT and CDR2 is SNEGSKA (reference sequence). CDR3 loop: CIASEGNGQPQHF. The CDR3 region has the DNA TGCATTGCTAGCGAGGGGAACGGACAGCCCCAGCATTTT.

The chain has TRBV7-9 and TRBJ1-1, with D perhaps matching TRBD1 (6 bases). This CDR3 has 14 residues. The V end was cut by 5 bases, the J end by 1 base, with 11 bases between. Germline CDR1 and CDR2: SEHNR and FQNEAQ (reference sequence). CDR3 in DNA: TGTGCCAGCAGCGCCGCGACAGGGAACACTGAAGCTTTCTTT. The encoded protein is CASSAATGNTEAFF.

This clonotype was counted ten times or more. V gene TRBV5-1 combines with J gene TRBJ2-5; the match to TRBD2 covers 7 bases. The germline gives CDR1 SGHRS, CDR2 YFSETQ. V lost 0 bases and J lost 5; bases outside the gene matches: 10. CDR3 length equals 16 residues. The CDR3 spells CASSLASSGVPETQYF. In DNA form, the CDR3 reads TGCGCCAGCAGCTTGGCTTCTAGCGGCGTCCCCGAGACCCAGTACTTC.

This clonotype was seen more than once but under ten times. The chain's CDR3 is CASSPGGGLDEQYF. The CDR3 DNA follows: TGTGCCAGCAGTCCCGGGGGGGGGCTTGACGAGCAGTACTTC. The chain uses TRBV12-3 or TRBV12-4 and TRBJ2-7, with 8 bases aligning to TRBD2. The CDR3 runs 14 residues. Trimming at V came to 5 bases and at J to 5 bases, leaving 8 bases not matched to a gene.

This clonotype occurred once. The chain is built from TRBV18 and TRBJ2-5, with TRBD2 matching over 8 bases. The length of the CDR3 is 15 residues. The V segment lost 1 base and the J segment 2 bases; nucleotides outside the gene matches: 3. The germline gives CDR1 KGHSH, CDR2 LQKENI. The CDR3 DNA reads as TGTGCCAGCTCACCACGCAGCGGGGGTCAAGAGACCCAGTACTTC. Encoded protein: CASSPRSGGQETQYF.

The CDR3 DNA reads as TGTGCCAGCTCACCACGGTTCGGTTTAGAGACCCAGTACTTC. Encoded protein: CASSPRFGLETQYF. The rearrangement joins TRBV18 to TRBJ2-7; D remains unclear. The end of the DNA fits TRBJ2-5 better, so the J call may be wrong. Germline lookup yields CDR1 KGHSH and CDR2 LQKENI. This CDR3 is built from 14 residues.

This clonotype was counted only a few times. The chain couples TRBV5-1 to TRBJ2-7; D possibly corresponds to TRBD2 (6 bases). Germline-derived CDR1 and CDR2 are SGHRS and YFSETQ. The CDR3 has 14 amino acids. Trimming shortened V by 0 bases and J by 7 bases, and 14 bases separated the two germline ends. The CDR3 sequence: CASSLDPGLPEQYF. CDR3 sequence (DNA): TGCGCCAGCAGCTTGGATCCGGGACTCCCGGAGCAGTACTTC.